The 23 T cell receptor beta chains below come from one sample, sequenced in a study of blood T cell repertoires in COVID-19. TCRdb keeps only in-frame clones here, not all; method: immunoSEQ multiplex PCR. Among about 150,000 clones listed, about 85% were seen once. The sample was peripheral blood. The receptors here all came from a human donor in a cohort sampled during active COVID-19.

This chain uses TRBV3-1 (or the pseudogene TRBV3-2) with TRBJ1-2, with D unclear. Germline CDR1 LGHDT, CDR2 YNNKEL (reference sequence). V gave up 3 bases and J gave up 2 bases, with 10 bases separating them. The CDR3 contains 14 residues. CDR3 protein: CASSHSTENYGYTF. The CDR3 region has the DNA TGTGCCAGCAGCCATTCGACGGAGAACTATGGCTACACCTTC.

This chain uses TRBV3-1 (or the pseudogene TRBV3-2) with TRBJ2-7, with TRBD1 matching 11 bases. V shed 4 bases, J shed 9 bases, and the junction held 5 bases outside the gene matches. The CDR3 length is 13 residues. Germline CDR1 reads LGHDT; CDR2 reads YNNKEL (reference sequence). CDR3 sequence: CASSPGQGAGQYF. In DNA form, the CDR3 reads TGTGCCAGCAGCCCCGGACAGGGGGCTGGGCAGTACTTC.

This rearrangement joins TRBV28 to TRBJ2-5; 10 nucleotides match TRBD2. CDR1 MDHEN and CDR2 SYDVKM come from the germline V gene. Trimming took 6 bases from V and 9 from J; bases not matched to a gene: 4. This CDR3 has 12 amino acids. CDR3 DNA: TGTGCCAGCAGACTAGCGGGGTTGGCCCAGTACTTC. This sequence encodes CASRLAGLAQYF.

The chain has TRBV7-3 and TRBJ2-2; TRBD1 might be the D (5 bases). Germline CDR1 SGHTA, CDR2 FQGTGA. This CDR3 is 16 amino acids long. V was cut by 5 bases and J by 0 bases, with 13 bases left in between. CDR3 DNA sequence: TGTGCCAGCAGCCCCATAAGGGGCTCGAACACCGGGGAGCTGTTTTTT. Translating it yields CASSPIRGSNTGELFF.

The chain uses TRBV5-6 and TRBJ1-3; 8 nucleotides agree with TRBD1. Looked up from germline, CDR1 is SGHDT and CDR2 is YYEEEE. Trimming removed 5 bases from V and 8 bases from J; junction bases left unmatched: 6. This CDR3 region has 13 residues. The CDR3 here is CASRRTGSDTIYF. In DNA form, the CDR3 reads TGTGCCAGCAGAAGGACAGGGAGTGACACCATATATTTT.

The chain links TRBV9 to TRBJ2-5, with D maybe TRBD2 (5 bases). CDR1 SGDLS and CDR2 YYNGEE come from the germline V gene. The V and J ends lost 1 base and 5 bases respectively, with 24 bases between them. This CDR3 comprises 18 residues. CDR3: CASSVFEGGLKFGETQYF. CDR3 nucleotides: TGTGCCAGCAGCGTATTTGAGGGCGGGTTGAAATTTGGGGAGACCCAGTACTTC.

The chain joins TRBV11-2 to TRBJ1-4, with D maybe TRBD1 (6 bases). CDR1 is SGHAT and CDR2 is FQNNGV in the germline V gene. V lost 5 bases and J lost 1, with 11 bases in between. CDR3 length equals 15 residues. The CDR3 coding sequence is TGTGCCAGCAGCGCCAGGGGCGGAACTAATGAAAAACTGTTTTTT. It translates to CASSARGGTNEKLFF.

The rearrangement uses TRBV6-5 and TRBJ1-1; no clear D gene. The germline gives CDR1 MNHEY, CDR2 SVGAGI. V lost 11 bases, J lost 11 bases, and 15 bases lay in between. CDR3 length: 10 amino acids. As DNA, the CDR3 is TGTGCCCGAGGGAGAGGCGGGGCTTTCTTT. It codes for CARGRGGAFF.

This chain uses TRBV5-1 with TRBJ2-5; tentatively, D is TRBD2 (6 bases). Germline assignment: CDR1 SGHRS and CDR2 YFSETQ. This CDR3 comprises 13 residues. Trimming shortened V by 2 bases and J by 4 bases, and 9 bases separated the two germline ends. The CDR3 region is CASSFFGGETQYF. CDR3 nucleotide sequence: TGCGCCAGCAGCTTTTTCGGGGGAGAGACCCAGTACTTC.

The rearrangement uses TRBV9 and TRBJ2-1, with 9 bases matching TRBD2. CDR3 length: 16 amino acids. V lost 1 base, J lost 10 bases, and 12 bases stayed unmatched. CDR1 SGDLS and CDR2 YYNGEE come from the germline V gene. CDR3 loop: CASSVSPQRGAREQFF. The CDR3 bases are TGTGCCAGCAGCGTATCCCCTCAGCGGGGGGCCAGAGAGCAGTTCTTC.

The V and J genes are TRBV11-3 and TRBJ1-2, with TRBD1 identical over 8 bases. The CDR3 length is 15 residues. V dropped 5 bases and J dropped 8; count of bases not matched to a gene: 13. CDR1 is SGHNT, CDR2 YENEEA, per germline. The CDR3 spells CASSTRQGNVLGYTF. CDR3 nucleotide sequence: TGTGCCAGCAGCACCCGACAGGGGAATGTCTTGGGCTACACCTTC.

A few counts support this clone. The chain combines TRBV18 with TRBJ1-1; TRBD1 is a possible D gene (5 bases). Trimming took 4 bases from V and 1 from J, leaving 7 bases between them. CDR3 length equals 13 residues. Germline CDR1 is KGHSH and CDR2 is LQKENI. The CDR3 reads CASSQGQNTEAFF. The CDR3 DNA follows: TGTGCCAGCTCACAAGGACAGAACACTGAAGCTTTCTTT.

This chain's CDR3 is CASSPSRDIPVGELFF. CDR3 nucleotides: TGTGCCAGCTCACCGTCCCGGGACATTCCTGTGGGGGAGCTGTTTTTT. The chain combines TRBV18 with TRBJ2-2; D possibly corresponds to TRBD1 (6 bases). There are 16 residues in the CDR3. The V and J ends lost 3 bases and 8 bases respectively, with 19 bases between them. Germline CDR1 reads KGHSH; CDR2 reads LQKENI.

The chain combines TRBV2 with TRBJ1-2, with D perhaps matching TRBD1 (5 bases). The V end was cut by 3 bases, the J end by 13 bases, with 12 bases between. Germline V gene data show CDR1 as SNHLY and CDR2 as FYNNEI. The CDR3 extends over 11 amino acids. In DNA, the CDR3 is TGTGCCAGCAGTGAGCAGGGATCCTCCACCTTC. As protein: CASSEQGSSTF.

V usage is TRBV7-2 and J usage is TRBJ2-1, with TRBD2 matching over 7 bases. This CDR3 region has 15 residues. V shed 5 bases and J 1 base; nucleotides not matched to a gene: 5. Germline V lookup: CDR1 SGHTA, CDR2 FQGNSA. For the CDR3, the DNA is TGTGCCAGCAGCCCGTCTAGCGGATCCTACAATGAGCAGTTCTTC. Protein: CASSPSSGSYNEQFF.

This clone was picked up a small number of times. This sequence joins TRBV19 and TRBJ1-5; D is ambiguous. This CDR3 is 14 amino acids long. The ends were cut back, 8 bases at V and 1 base at J, with 12 bases in the middle. CDR1 is LNHDA and CDR2 is SQIVND in the germline V gene (reference sequence). Written as DNA, the CDR3 is TGTGCCAGTGTGAGGGTGAGCAGCAATCAGCCCCAGCATTTT. Translation gives CASVRVSSNQPQHF.

The rearrangement joins TRBV18 to TRBJ2-7; D gene uncertain. V lost 0 bases and J lost 2, with 8 bases in between. CDR3 length: 14 amino acids. Germline assignment: CDR1 KGHSH and CDR2 LQKENI. The chain's CDR3 is CASSPPVRTYEQYF. The CDR3 DNA sequence: TGTGCCAGCTCACCACCCGTGCGTACCTACGAGCAGTACTTC.

V usage is TRBV7-2 and J usage is TRBJ2-2; tentative D call: TRBD1 (5 bases). Germline values: CDR1 SGHTA, CDR2 FQGNSA. Trimming pared 0 bases from V and 4 bases from J, leaving 12 bases between. The CDR3 totals 16 residues. As DNA, the CDR3 is TGTGCCAGCAGCTTAGCCTCAGGGTACAGCACCGGGGAGCTGTTTTTT. Its translation is CASSLASGYSTGELFF.

The genes are TRBV5-1 and TRBJ1-1; a weak D match, TRBD1 (6 bases). This CDR3 comprises 13 residues. V lost 2 bases and J 7 bases, leaving 12 bases between the germline ends. Germline V gene data show CDR1 as SGHRS and CDR2 as YFSETQ. CDR3 nucleotide sequence: TGCGCCAGCAGCTTTGCCGGGACAAATGAAGCTTTCTTT. Residues: CASSFAGTNEAFF.

The genes are TRBV5-1 and TRBJ2-5; D perhaps matches TRBD1 (5 bases). Germline assignment: CDR1 SGHRS and CDR2 YFSETQ. V lost 0 bases, J lost 0 bases, and 9 bases lay in between. CDR3 length: 15 residues. The CDR3 DNA is TGCGCCAGCAGCTTGGTGGAAGGGGACCAAGAGACCCAGTACTTC. Amino acid sequence: CASSLVEGDQETQYF.

This clone was seen only once. This chain connects TRBV5-6 to TRBJ2-3; 13 bases are a match to TRBD2. The J segment lost 8 bases and the V segment lost 0 bases, leaving 9 bases of the junction unmatched. Per the germline V gene, CDR1 is SGHDT and CDR2 is YYEEEE. The CDR3 spans 17 residues. CDR3 amino acids: CASSLGLAGGPGSTQYF. The DNA of the CDR3 is TGTGCCAGCAGCTTGGGACTAGCGGGGGGCCCTGGTAGTACGCAGTATTTT.

The genes are TRBV10-3 and TRBJ1-2; 7 nucleotides line up with TRBD1. The CDR3 loop spans 15 amino acids. Germline-derived CDR1 and CDR2 are ENHRY and SYGVKD. Unmatched junction bases numbered 11, after V lost 4 bases and J lost 6 bases. The CDR3 DNA sequence: TGTGCCATCAGTGCGGACAGGCGACCCGATCATGGCTACACCTTC. This gives the protein CAISADRRPDHGYTF.

This rearrangement joins TRBV18 to TRBJ2-5, with D possibly being TRBD1 (6 bases). The CDR3 spans 15 residues. V shed 6 bases and J shed 3 bases, with 17 bases lying between them. Per the germline V gene, CDR1 is KGHSH and CDR2 is LQKENI. The CDR3 DNA follows: TGTGCCAGCTCCCGGCTCGGGGCAGGGGAAGAGACCCAGTACTTC. Residues: CASSRLGAGEETQYF.